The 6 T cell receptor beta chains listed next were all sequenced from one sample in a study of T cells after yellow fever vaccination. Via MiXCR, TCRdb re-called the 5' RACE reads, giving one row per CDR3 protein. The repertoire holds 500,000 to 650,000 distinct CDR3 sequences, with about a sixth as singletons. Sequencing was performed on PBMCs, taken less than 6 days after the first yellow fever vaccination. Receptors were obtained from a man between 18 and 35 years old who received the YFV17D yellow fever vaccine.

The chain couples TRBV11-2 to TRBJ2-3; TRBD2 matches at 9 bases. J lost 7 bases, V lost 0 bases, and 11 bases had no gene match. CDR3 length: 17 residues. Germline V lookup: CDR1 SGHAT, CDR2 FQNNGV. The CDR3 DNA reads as TGTGCCAGCAGCTTAGAGGGGGGAGCGGGGGGTGTATATACGCAGTATTTT. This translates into CASSLEGGAGGVYTQYF.

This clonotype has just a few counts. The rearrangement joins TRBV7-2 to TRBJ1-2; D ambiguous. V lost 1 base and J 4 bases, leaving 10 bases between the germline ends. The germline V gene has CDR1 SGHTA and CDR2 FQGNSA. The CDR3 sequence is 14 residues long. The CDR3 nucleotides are TGTGCCAGCAGCTTAGGGGCGGCCATCTATGGCTACACCTTC. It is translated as CASSLGAAIYGYTF.

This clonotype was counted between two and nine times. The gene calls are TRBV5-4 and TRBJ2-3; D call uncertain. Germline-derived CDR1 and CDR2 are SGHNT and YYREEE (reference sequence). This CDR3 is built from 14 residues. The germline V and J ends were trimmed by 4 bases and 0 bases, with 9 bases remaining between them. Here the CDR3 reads CASSDWISTDTQYF. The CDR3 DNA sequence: TGTGCCAGCAGCGACTGGATCAGCACAGATACGCAGTATTTT.

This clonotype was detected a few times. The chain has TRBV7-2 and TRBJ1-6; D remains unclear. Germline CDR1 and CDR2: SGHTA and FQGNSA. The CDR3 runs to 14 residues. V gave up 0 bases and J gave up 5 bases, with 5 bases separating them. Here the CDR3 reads CASSLAGNNSPLHF. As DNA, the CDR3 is TGTGCCAGCAGCTTAGCAGGGAATAATTCACCCCTCCACTTT.

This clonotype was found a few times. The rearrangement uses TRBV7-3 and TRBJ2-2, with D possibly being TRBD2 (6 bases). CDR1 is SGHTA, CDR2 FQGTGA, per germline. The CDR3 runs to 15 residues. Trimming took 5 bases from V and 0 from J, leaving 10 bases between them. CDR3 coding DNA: TGTGCCAGCAGCACCGGGAGTTCGAACACCGGGGAGCTGTTTTTT. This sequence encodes CASSTGSSNTGELFF.

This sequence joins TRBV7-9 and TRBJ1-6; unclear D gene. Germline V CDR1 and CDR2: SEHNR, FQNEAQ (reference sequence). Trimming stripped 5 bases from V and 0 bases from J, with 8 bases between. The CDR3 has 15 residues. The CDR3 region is CASSPAGSYNSPLHF. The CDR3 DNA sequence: TGTGCCAGCAGCCCGGCGGGCTCCTATAATTCACCCCTCCACTTT.